This passage covers 26 T cell receptor beta chains from one sample sequenced in a study of beta chain features in type 1 diabetes. The investigators reverse transcribed all of the isolated RNA, so they sequenced expressed TCRB transcripts. Profiled with immunoSEQ multiplex PCR; TCRdb holds only in-frame clones, not every one. The sample records 140,000 to 150,000 clones, about 44% being singletons. Material for sequencing was Tregs from blood. The source of these receptors is a man aged 18 to 30 in good health.

A few counts support this clone. V usage is TRBV13 and J usage is TRBJ2-3; D gene ambiguous. Germline V lookup: CDR1 PRHDT, CDR2 FYEKMQ (reference sequence). V lost 1 base and J lost 6, with 5 bases in between. This CDR3 contains 12 residues. The CDR3 DNA reads TGTGCCAGCAGCTTAGACCGGGATACGCAGTATTTT. Encoded protein: CASSLDRDTQYF.

V and J are TRBV5-1 and TRBJ1-6; a weak D match, TRBD1 (5 bases). The V and J ends lost 0 bases and 8 bases respectively, with 9 bases between them. Germline V gene data show CDR1 as SGHRS and CDR2 as YFSETQ. The CDR3 has 14 residues. In DNA form, the CDR3 reads TGCGCCAGCAGCTTGGGTGGAGGGGATTCACCCCTCCACTTT. Its protein is CASSLGGGDSPLHF.

This clone was counted only a few times. The chain has TRBV9 and TRBJ2-5; D is possibly TRBD1 (6 bases). The assigned J gene may be wrong: the sequence end matches TRBJ2-7 better. CDR1 and CDR2 from the germline V gene are SGDLS and YYNGEE. This CDR3 has 15 amino acids. The CDR3 DNA reads as TGTGCCAGCAGCGTAGGGCCAGGGGAACTCTCCGAGCAGTACTTC. Amino acid sequence: CASSVGPGELSEQYF.

The sample holds a few counts of this clone. The gene calls are TRBV28 and TRBJ2-1; weak D call: TRBD1 (6 bases). Germline assignment: CDR1 MDHEN and CDR2 SYDVKM. The V end was cut by 6 bases, the J end by 1 base, with 10 bases between. The CDR3 is 14 amino acids. This CDR3 is CASSKTGSYNEQFF. The DNA for the CDR3 is TGTGCCAGCAGCAAGACAGGTTCCTACAATGAGCAGTTCTTC.

As regards this clone: Since the CDR3 does not end with the conserved phenylalanine or tryptophan, this likely comes from a read error. No DNA is shown, since the ends of the CDR3 on it are uncertain; the CDR3 is the one TCRdb lists. The CDR3 sequence is CASSYSPMGVRHG. The rearrangement links TRBV6-6 to TRBJ1-2. CDR1 and CDR2 from the germline V gene are MNHNY and SVGAGI (reference sequence). A total of 13 residues make up the CDR3, ends included.

The chain recombines TRBV29-1 with TRBJ2-7; 12 positions match TRBD2. V lost 5 bases, J lost 2 bases, and 4 bases stayed unmatched. CDR3 length equals 14 residues. Per germline, CDR1 SQVTM and CDR2 ANQGSEA. In DNA, the CDR3 is TGCAGCGTTATCCTAGCGGGAGGGCCCTACGAGCAGTACTTC. Translation: CSVILAGGPYEQYF.

This chain connects TRBV7-9 to TRBJ1-2, with 7 bases fitting TRBD1. The CDR3 runs 15 residues. Per germline, CDR1 SEHNR and CDR2 FQNEAQ (reference sequence). The trim removed 8 bases at V and 4 bases at J, leaving 13 bases unmatched. The DNA for the CDR3 is TGTGCCAGCGATAGGAGGACAGGCGGAATCTATGGCTACACCTTC. As protein: CASDRRTGGIYGYTF. The full variable domain, rest sourced from reference TRBV7-9 and TRBJ1-2, is DTGVSQNPRHKITKRGQNVTFRCDPISEHNRLYWYRQTLGQGPEFLTYFQNEAQLEKSRLLSDRFSAERPKGSFSTLEIQRTEQGDSAMYLCASDRRTGGIYGYTFGSGTRLTVV.

This clone showed up just a few times. The chain recombines TRBV5-1 with TRBJ2-2; 8 nucleotides line up with TRBD2. Trimming at V came to 2 bases and at J to 7 bases, leaving 10 bases not matched to a gene. The germline gives CDR1 SGHRS, CDR2 YFSETQ. CDR3 length: 16 amino acids. This CDR3 is CASSLVSGSLGGELFF. For the CDR3, the DNA is TGCGCCAGCAGCTTAGTAAGCGGGAGCCTTGGCGGGGAGCTGTTTTTT.

This clone was counted only a few times. This chain joins TRBV5-6 and TRBJ2-2; D perhaps matches TRBD2 (5 bases). The CDR3 spans 12 residues. Germline V gives CDR1 SGHDT, CDR2 YYEEEE. Trimming shortened V by 3 bases and J by 7 bases, and 7 bases separated the two germline ends. The chain's CDR3 is CASSYSVGELFF. In DNA form, the CDR3 reads TGTGCCAGCAGCTATAGCGTCGGGGAGCTGTTTTTT.

The V gene is TRBV7-8, the J gene TRBJ2-2; 11 bases fit TRBD2. With 5 bases clipped from V and 5 bases from J, the junction kept 4 bases outside the gene matches. The V gene's germline CDR1 is SGHVS and CDR2 FQNEAQ. This CDR3 is 15 amino acids long. This chain's CDR3 is CASSPGLAVTGELFF. The CDR3 nucleotides read TGTGCCAGCAGCCCGGGACTAGCGGTGACCGGGGAGCTGTTTTTT.

This rearrangement joins TRBV5-4 to TRBJ2-3; D ambiguous. The V gene's germline CDR1 is SGHNT and CDR2 YYREEE (reference sequence). The CDR3 runs to 16 residues. The V end lost 3 bases, the J end lost 3 bases, and 17 bases lay between the germline ends. This CDR3 is CASSSARGLGTDTQYF. The CDR3, as DNA: TGTGCCAGCAGCTCGGCAAGAGGTCTCGGTACAGATACGCAGTATTTT.

This clone has a handful of counts. The chain couples TRBV7-2 to TRBJ2-5; D is unclear. The CDR3 consists of 14 residues. CDR1 is SGHTA and CDR2 is FQGNSA in the germline V gene. V gave up 1 base and J gave up 5 bases, with 11 bases separating them. CDR3 DNA sequence: TGTGCCAGCAGCTTAGGCCAGAATCCGGAGACCCAGTACTTC. Its translation is CASSLGQNPETQYF.

Concerning this clone: A read error may account for a junction end that differs from germline. The genes are TRBV5-4 and TRBJ2-1; TRBD2 agrees at 11 bases. There are 16 residues in the CDR3. The germline V gene has CDR1 SGHNT and CDR2 YYREEE (reference sequence). The CDR3 bases are TGTGCCAGCAGATTGGAATTAGCGGGGGGGCCCAATGAGCAGTTCTTC. The encoded protein is CASRLELAGGPNEQFF.

This sequence joins TRBV4-3 and TRBJ1-1, with D perhaps matching TRBD1 (6 bases). Trimming pared 4 bases from V and 0 bases from J, leaving 12 bases between. Germline V gene lookup returns CDR1 LGHNA and CDR2 YSLEER. This CDR3 contains 15 residues. CDR3 DNA: TGCGCCAGCAGCCCGACAGGCTATCTGAACACTGAAGCTTTCTTT. Encoded protein: CASSPTGYLNTEAFF.

V and J are TRBV6-1 and TRBJ1-2, with D unresolved. CDR3 length: 12 residues. Trimming took off 10 bases at V and 3 bases at J, with 12 bases between the two ends. The V gene's germline CDR1 is MNHNS and CDR2 SASEGT. The CDR3 DNA is TGTGCCATTAGTTCAAAAGACTATGGCTACACCTTC. Its protein is CAISSKDYGYTF.

The chain uses TRBV10-3 and TRBJ2-1; TRBD2 aligns across 8 bases. The CDR3 extends over 13 amino acids. V dropped 10 bases and J dropped 9; count of bases not matched to a gene: 11. Per germline, CDR1 ENHRY and CDR2 SYGVKD. CDR3 protein: CATGAGVSSEQFF. The CDR3 nucleotides read TGTGCCACTGGAGCGGGGGTATCATCTGAGCAGTTCTTC.

This clone was counted a few times. The V and J genes are TRBV5-6 and TRBJ1-1; D is ambiguous. The CDR3 has 12 residues. Germline-derived CDR1 and CDR2 are SGHDT and YYEEEE. The V end lost 1 base, the J end lost 6 bases, and 7 bases lay between the germline ends. The CDR3 DNA follows: TGTGCCAGCAGCTTGAGGAGCCCTGAAGCTTTCTTT. Translated: CASSLRSPEAFF.

Only a few counts were recorded for this clone. This sequence joins TRBV7-2 and TRBJ2-1; D gene unclear. Trimming cost V 3 bases and J 6 bases, with 3 bases left between them. From germline, CDR1 is SGHTA and CDR2 FQGNSA. The CDR3 runs 11 residues. CDR3 in amino acids: CASSFLNEQFF. In nucleotides, the CDR3 is TGTGCCAGCAGCTTTCTCAATGAGCAGTTCTTC.

The genes are TRBV10-2 and TRBJ2-3; 8 bases are shared with TRBD2. This CDR3 is 13 amino acids long. V trimming: 7 bases; J trimming: 5 bases; junction bases outside the gene matches: 5. In germline, CDR1 is WSHSY, CDR2 SAAADI. CDR3 sequence: CASTPGGVDTQYF. The CDR3 DNA reads TGCGCCAGCACCCCCGGGGGGGTAGATACGCAGTATTTT.

The genes are TRBV7-3 and TRBJ2-1; D may be TRBD2 (5 bases). The length of the CDR3 is 15 residues. From germline, CDR1 is SGHTA and CDR2 FQGTGA. Trimming took 4 bases from V and 0 from J, leaving 10 bases between them. This chain's CDR3 is CASSSPGSSYNEQFF. For the CDR3, the DNA is TGTGCCAGCAGCTCTCCGGGAAGCTCCTACAATGAGCAGTTCTTC.

The J gene is TRBJ1-2, the V gene TRBV5-5, with TRBD1 identical over 7 bases. The junction had 9 bases not matched to a gene; V was cut back by 1 base and J by 3 bases. Germline CDR1 reads SGHKS; CDR2 reads YYEKEE (reference sequence). This CDR3 region has 16 residues. The CDR3 nucleotides are TGTGCCAGCAGCTTGAGGGTACAGGGGTCGTACTATGGCTACACCTTC. Translation gives CASSLRVQGSYYGYTF.

This rearrangement joins TRBV5-1 to TRBJ2-3; D might be TRBD1 (6 bases). Trimming pared 2 bases from V and 8 bases from J, leaving 12 bases between. CDR1 and CDR2 (germline): SGHRS, YFSETQ. This CDR3 has 13 amino acids. The DNA for the CDR3 is TGCGCCAGCAGCTTAGGACAGCGCGCTACGCAGTATTTT. Translating it yields CASSLGQRATQYF.

This clone was seen a few times. The J gene is TRBJ1-2, the V gene TRBV28; a weak D match, TRBD1 (5 bases). Per the germline V gene, CDR1 is MDHEN and CDR2 is SYDVKM. The CDR3 covers 15 residues. V lost 2 bases, J lost 2 bases, and 12 bases lay in between. CDR3: CASSLIGAGNYGYTF. CDR3 coding DNA: TGTGCCAGCAGTTTAATCGGTGCAGGGAACTATGGCTACACCTTC.

The chain employs TRBV10-3 and TRBJ1-5; D perhaps matches TRBD1 (6 bases). CDR3 length equals 13 residues. V lost 3 bases and J lost 6, with 9 bases in between. Looked up from germline, CDR1 is ENHRY and CDR2 is SYGVKD. The CDR3 DNA follows: TGTGCCATCAGTGACCAGGGGACTCAGCCCCAGCATTTT. Protein product: CAISDQGTQPQHF.

The chain employs TRBV9 and TRBJ2-1; TRBD2 matches 10 bases. The CDR3 length is 17 residues. The junction had 6 bases not matched to a gene; V was cut back by 0 bases and J by 3 bases. The germline gives CDR1 SGDLS, CDR2 YYNGEE. The CDR3 region is CASSVVSAGGFYNEQFF. The DNA for the CDR3 is TGTGCCAGCAGCGTAGTCTCAGCGGGAGGGTTCTACAATGAGCAGTTCTTC.

J is TRBJ2-5 and V is TRBV6-1, with a weak D call TRBD1 (5 bases). Gene TRBJ2-7 matches the end of the DNA better, so the J call may be wrong. The germline V gene encodes CDR1 MNHNS and CDR2 SASEGT. The CDR3 is made up of 14 amino acids. CDR3: CASNAFGAPYEQYF. In DNA, the CDR3 is TGTGCCAGCAATGCGTTTGGGGCACCCTACGAGCAGTACTTC.